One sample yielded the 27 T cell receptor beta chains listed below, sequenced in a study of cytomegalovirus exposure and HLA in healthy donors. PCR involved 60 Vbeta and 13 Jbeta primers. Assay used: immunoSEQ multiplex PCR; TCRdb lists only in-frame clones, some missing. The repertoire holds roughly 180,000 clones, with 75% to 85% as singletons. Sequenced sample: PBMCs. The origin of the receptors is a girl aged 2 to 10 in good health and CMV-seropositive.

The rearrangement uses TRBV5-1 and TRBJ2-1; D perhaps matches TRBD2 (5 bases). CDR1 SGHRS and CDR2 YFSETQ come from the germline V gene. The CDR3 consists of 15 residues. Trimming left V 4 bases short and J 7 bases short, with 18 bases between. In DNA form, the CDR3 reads TGCGCCAGCAGCACACGATTAGGGAGTGAGAATGAGCAGTTCTTC. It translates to CASSTRLGSENEQFF.

This chain's CDR3 is CASSGGTGTVNTEAFF. In DNA form, the CDR3 reads TGTGCCAGCAGCGGGGGGACCGGGACAGTGAACACTGAAGCTTTCTTT. This chain joins TRBV11-1 and TRBJ1-1; 7 positions match TRBD1. Unmatched junction bases numbered 9, after V lost 5 bases and J lost 0 bases. The CDR3 has 16 amino acids. CDR1 SGHAT and CDR2 FQDESV come from the germline V gene (reference sequence).

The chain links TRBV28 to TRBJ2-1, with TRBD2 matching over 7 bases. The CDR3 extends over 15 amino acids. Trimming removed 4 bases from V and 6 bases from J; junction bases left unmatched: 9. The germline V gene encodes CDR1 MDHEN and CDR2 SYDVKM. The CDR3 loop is CASSYTSDIRNEQFF. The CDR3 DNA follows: TGTGCCAGCAGTTACACTAGCGACATTCGCAATGAGCAGTTCTTC.

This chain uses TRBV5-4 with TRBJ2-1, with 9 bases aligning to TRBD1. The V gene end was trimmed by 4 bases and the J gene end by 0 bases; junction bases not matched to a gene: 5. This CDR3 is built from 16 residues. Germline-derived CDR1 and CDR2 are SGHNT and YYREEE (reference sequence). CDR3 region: CASSRQGGSSYNEQFF. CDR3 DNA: TGTGCCAGCAGCCGACAGGGGGGGAGCTCCTACAATGAGCAGTTCTTC.

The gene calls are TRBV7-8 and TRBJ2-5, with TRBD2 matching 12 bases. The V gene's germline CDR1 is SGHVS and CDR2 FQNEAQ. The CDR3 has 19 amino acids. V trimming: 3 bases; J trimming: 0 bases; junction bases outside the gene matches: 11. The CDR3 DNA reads TGTGCCAGCAGCTTTACGTTGCTAGCGGGAGGGGGGTACCAAGAGACCCAGTACTTC. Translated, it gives CASSFTLLAGGGYQETQYF.

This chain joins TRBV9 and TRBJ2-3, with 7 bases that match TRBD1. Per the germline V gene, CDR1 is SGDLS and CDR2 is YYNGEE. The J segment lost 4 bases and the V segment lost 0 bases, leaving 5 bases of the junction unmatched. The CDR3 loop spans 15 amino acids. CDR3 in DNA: TGTGCCAGCAGCGTAGCTGAGGGGGCCGCAGATACGCAGTATTTT. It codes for CASSVAEGAADTQYF.

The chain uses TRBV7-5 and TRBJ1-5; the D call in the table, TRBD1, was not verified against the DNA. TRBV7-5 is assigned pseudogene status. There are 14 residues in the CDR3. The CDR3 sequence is CARSFGRPNQPQHF. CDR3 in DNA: TGTGCCAGAAGCTTCGGCAGGCCGAATCAGCCCCAGCATTTT.

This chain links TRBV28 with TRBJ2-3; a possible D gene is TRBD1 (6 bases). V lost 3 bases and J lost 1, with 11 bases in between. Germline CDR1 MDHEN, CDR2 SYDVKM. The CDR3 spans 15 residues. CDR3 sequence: CASSFRGHGTDTQYF. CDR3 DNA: TGTGCCAGCAGTTTTAGGGGACACGGCACAGATACGCAGTATTTT.

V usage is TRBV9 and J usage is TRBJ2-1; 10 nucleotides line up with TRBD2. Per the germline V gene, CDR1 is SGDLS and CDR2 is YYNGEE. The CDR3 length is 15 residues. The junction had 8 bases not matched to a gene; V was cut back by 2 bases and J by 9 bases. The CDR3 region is CASSVGLAGDGEQFF. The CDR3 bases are TGTGCCAGCAGCGTTGGGCTAGCGGGAGATGGTGAGCAGTTCTTC.

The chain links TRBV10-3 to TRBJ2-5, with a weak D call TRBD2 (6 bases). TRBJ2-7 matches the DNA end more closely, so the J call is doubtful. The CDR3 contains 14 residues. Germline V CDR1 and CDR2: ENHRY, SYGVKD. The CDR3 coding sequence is TGTGCCTCCCGGGAGAACGGTGGCGGGGCCGAGCAGTACTTC. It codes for CASRENGGGAEQYF.

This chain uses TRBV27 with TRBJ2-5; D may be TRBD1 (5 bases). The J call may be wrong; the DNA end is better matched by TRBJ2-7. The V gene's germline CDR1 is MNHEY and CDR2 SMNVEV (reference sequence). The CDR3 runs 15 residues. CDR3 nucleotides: TGTGCCAGCAGTTTTAGGGGCCGAAGCTCCTACGAGCAGTACTTC. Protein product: CASSFRGRSSYEQYF.

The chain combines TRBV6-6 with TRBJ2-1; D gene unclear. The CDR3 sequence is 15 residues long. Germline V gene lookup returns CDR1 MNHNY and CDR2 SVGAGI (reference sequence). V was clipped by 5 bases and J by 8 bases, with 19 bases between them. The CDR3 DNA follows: TGTGCCAGCAGTAGAAGAGTCCCCCCAGGCGATGAGCAGTTCTTC. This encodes CASSRRVPPGDEQFF.

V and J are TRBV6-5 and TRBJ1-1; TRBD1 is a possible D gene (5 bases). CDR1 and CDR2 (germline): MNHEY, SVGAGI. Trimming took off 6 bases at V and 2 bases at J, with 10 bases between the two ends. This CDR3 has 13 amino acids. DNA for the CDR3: TGTGCCAGCAGGGGAGGGGTAAACACTGAAGCTTTCTTT. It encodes CASRGGVNTEAFF.

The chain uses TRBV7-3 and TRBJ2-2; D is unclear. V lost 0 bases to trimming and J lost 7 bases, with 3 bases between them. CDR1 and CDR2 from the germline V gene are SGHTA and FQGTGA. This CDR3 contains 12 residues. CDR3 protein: CASSLTLGELFF. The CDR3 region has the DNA TGTGCCAGCAGCTTAACTCTCGGGGAGCTGTTTTTT.

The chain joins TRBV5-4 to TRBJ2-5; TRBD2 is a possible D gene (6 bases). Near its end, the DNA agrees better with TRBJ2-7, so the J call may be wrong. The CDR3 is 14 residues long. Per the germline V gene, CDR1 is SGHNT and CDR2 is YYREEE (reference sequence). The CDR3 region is CASSLKEGKNEQYF. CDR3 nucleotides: TGTGCCAGCAGCTTGAAGGAGGGGAAAAACGAGCAGTACTTC.

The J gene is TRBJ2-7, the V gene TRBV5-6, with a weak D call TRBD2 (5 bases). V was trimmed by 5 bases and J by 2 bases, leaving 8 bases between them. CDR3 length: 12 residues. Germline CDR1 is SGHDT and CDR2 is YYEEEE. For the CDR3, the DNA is TGTGCCAGCAGTTCCGGGACCTACGAGCAGTACTTC. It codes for CASSSGTYEQYF.

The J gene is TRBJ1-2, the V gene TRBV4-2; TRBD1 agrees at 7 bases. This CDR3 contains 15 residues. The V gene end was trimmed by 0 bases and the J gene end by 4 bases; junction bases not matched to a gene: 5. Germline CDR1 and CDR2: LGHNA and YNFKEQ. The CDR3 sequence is CASSQDTGVGYGYTF. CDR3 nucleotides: TGTGCCAGCAGCCAAGATACAGGGGTGGGCTATGGCTACACCTTC.

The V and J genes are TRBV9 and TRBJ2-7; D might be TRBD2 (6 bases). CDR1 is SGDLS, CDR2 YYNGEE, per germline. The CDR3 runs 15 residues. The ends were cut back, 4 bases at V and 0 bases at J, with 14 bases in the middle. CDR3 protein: CASSMPGRDSYEQYF. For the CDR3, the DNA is TGTGCCAGCAGCATGCCGGGGCGGGACTCCTACGAGCAGTACTTC.

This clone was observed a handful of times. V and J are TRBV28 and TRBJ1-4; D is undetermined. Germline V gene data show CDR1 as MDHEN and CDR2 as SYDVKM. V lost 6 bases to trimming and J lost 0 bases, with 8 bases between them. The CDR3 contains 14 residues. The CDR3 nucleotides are TGTGCCAGCAGCCTACCCCCAACTAATGAAAAACTGTTTTTT. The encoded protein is CASSLPPTNEKLFF.

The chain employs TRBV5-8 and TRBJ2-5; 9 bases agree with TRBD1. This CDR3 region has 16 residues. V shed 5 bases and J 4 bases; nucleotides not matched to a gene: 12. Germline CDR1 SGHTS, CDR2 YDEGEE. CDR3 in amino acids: CASSSWGQGGRETQYF. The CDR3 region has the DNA TGTGCCAGCAGTTCGTGGGGACAGGGCGGACGAGAGACCCAGTACTTC.

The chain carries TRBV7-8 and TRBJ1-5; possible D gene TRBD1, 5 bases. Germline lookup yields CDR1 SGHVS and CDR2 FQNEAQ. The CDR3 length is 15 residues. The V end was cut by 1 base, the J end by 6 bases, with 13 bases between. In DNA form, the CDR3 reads TGTGCCAGCAGCTTAGGGGGCAGTGGTGCTCAGCCCCAGCATTTT. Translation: CASSLGGSGAQPQHF.

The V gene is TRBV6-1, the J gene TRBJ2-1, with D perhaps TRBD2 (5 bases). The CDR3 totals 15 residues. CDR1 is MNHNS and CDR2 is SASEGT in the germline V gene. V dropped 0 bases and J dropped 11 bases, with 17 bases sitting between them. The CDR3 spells CASSEAGGPGYKQFF. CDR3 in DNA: TGTGCCAGCAGTGAAGCAGGCGGCCCGGGGTACAAGCAGTTCTTC.

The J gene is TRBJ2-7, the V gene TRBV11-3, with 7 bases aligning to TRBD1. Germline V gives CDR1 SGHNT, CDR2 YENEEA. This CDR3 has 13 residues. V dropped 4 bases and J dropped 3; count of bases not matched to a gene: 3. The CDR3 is CASSSGQFYEQYF. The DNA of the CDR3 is TGTGCCAGCAGCTCGGGACAGTTCTACGAGCAGTACTTC.

Written as DNA, the CDR3 is TGTGCCAGCATGGCGGAGTTGGGGCGTGGCTACACCTTC. Amino acids: CASMAELGRGYTF. The genes are TRBV2 and TRBJ1-2; tentatively, D is TRBD1 (5 bases). This CDR3 has 13 residues. Germline assignment: CDR1 SNHLY and CDR2 FYNNEI. Trimming left V 7 bases short and J 7 bases short, with 16 bases between.

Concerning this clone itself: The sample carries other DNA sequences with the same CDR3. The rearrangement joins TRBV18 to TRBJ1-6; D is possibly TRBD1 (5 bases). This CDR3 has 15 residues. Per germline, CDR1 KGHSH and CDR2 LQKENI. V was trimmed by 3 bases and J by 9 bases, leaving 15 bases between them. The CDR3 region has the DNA TGTGCCAGCTCACCTATTGCCCAGGGAAGTTCACCCCTCCACTTT. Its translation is CASSPIAQGSSPLHF.

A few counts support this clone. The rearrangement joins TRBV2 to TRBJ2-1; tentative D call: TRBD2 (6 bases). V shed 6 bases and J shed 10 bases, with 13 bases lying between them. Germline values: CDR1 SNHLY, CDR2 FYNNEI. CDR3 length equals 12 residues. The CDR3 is CASSGDSREQFF. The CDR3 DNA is TGTGCCAGCAGCGGGGACTCAAGGGAGCAGTTCTTC.

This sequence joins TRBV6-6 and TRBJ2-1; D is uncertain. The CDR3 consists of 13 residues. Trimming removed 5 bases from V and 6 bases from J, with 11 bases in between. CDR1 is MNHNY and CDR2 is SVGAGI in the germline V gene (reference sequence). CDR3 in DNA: TGTGCCAGCAGTGCCCGAGTCGCCAATGAGCAGTTCTTC. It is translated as CASSARVANEQFF.